The entry below gives a single TCR beta chain sequence along with its context. These data come from a study of T-cell reconstitution after alpha-beta-depleted transplantation in children. Unique molecular identifiers were built into the TCRbeta library. TCRdb passed the PCR reads through MiXCR, listing each CDR3 protein once. Altogether about 500,000 distinct CDR3 sequences are present, 30% to 35% being singletons, with the ten largest covering 2% to 2.5%. Per the germline V gene, CDR1 is LNHDA and CDR2 is SQIVND (reference sequence). The CDR3 sequence is 13 residues long. V lost 10 bases, J lost 1 base, and 13 bases lay in between.

This TCR was recovered from a human donor who donated a stem cell graft to a child with aplastic anemia. V is TRBV19 and J is TRBJ1-1; the D is unclear. Here the sequenced sample was PBMCs from the stem cell graft donor, taken from the stem cell graft. CDR3 sequence (DNA): TGTGCCACTAAGTTATACCAGAACACTGAAGCTTTCTTT. Encoded protein: CATKLYQNTEAFF.